Presented here are 5 T cell receptor beta chains from one specimen sequenced in a study of neoadjuvant anti-PD-1 for oral cavity cancer. This table comes from immunoSEQ multiplex PCR, and its TCRdb copy is limited to in-frame clones, with some not included. Among 11,000 to 15,000 clones, about 70% were seen once, and the ten largest hold approximately 3%. The sequencing used PBMCs, collected before nivolumab (anti-PD-1) treatment. The receptor source for this set is a person aged 35-79 years with oral cavity squamous cell carcinoma.

The chain employs TRBV4-1 and TRBJ2-7; 9 bases map to TRBD1. Germline V gene sequence: CDR1 MGHRA, CDR2 YSYEKL. The V segment lost 5 bases and the J segment 7 bases; nucleotides outside the gene matches: 9. CDR3 length: 14 residues. In DNA, the CDR3 is TGCGCCAGCAGCTACAGGGGGCGCGATCGGGAGCAGTACTTC. Amino acids: CASSYRGRDREQYF.

The chain is built from TRBV7-2 and TRBJ2-3; 12 bases agree with TRBD2. The CDR3 is 17 residues long. The junction had 9 bases not matched to a gene; V was cut back by 3 bases and J by 5 bases. Germline CDR1 and CDR2: SGHTA and FQGNSA. The CDR3 DNA follows: TGTGCCAGCAGCTTCCTCCTGACTAGCGGGAGTAGAGATACGCAGTATTTT. It specifies CASSFLLTSGSRDTQYF.

J is TRBJ2-6 and V is TRBV6-1; D uncertain. Germline CDR1 MNHNS, CDR2 SASEGT. The CDR3 has 14 residues. Trimming pared 5 bases from V and 1 base from J, leaving 6 bases between. The CDR3 DNA sequence: TGTGCCAGCAGTATGGGATCTGGGGCCAACGTCCTGACTTTC. It codes for CASSMGSGANVLTF.

The chain joins TRBV30 to TRBJ1-4; D is perhaps TRBD1 (5 bases). The V gene's germline CDR1 is GTSNPN and CDR2 SVGIG (reference sequence). The CDR3 sequence is 13 residues long. Trimming cost V 8 bases and J 1 base, with 11 bases left between them. CDR3 sequence reads: CAPGRGTNEKLFF. The CDR3, as DNA: TGTGCCCCGGGGCGAGGAACTAATGAAAAACTGTTTTTT.

This clone occurred once. The chain recombines TRBV9 with TRBJ2-7; TRBD2 agrees at 9 bases. The germline V gene encodes CDR1 SGDLS and CDR2 YYNGEE. J was trimmed by 3 bases and V by 0 bases; bases with no gene match: 16. The CDR3 has 19 amino acids. As DNA, the CDR3 is TGTGCCAGCAGCGTAGCTCCGGCGGGGACTAGCACCCCGCTCTACGAGCAGTACTTC. Translation: CASSVAPAGTSTPLYEQYF.